Each of the 19 T cell receptor beta chains below was sequenced from the same sample in a study of cytomegalovirus exposure and HLA in healthy donors. 13 Jbeta primers and 60 Vbeta primers were used for the PCR. Measured with immunoSEQ multiplex PCR; TCRdb has only the in-frame clones, and not every one. Its table lists approximately 130,000 clones. The sample was PBMCs. These receptors came from a woman in her sixties or seventies in good health and CMV-seronegative.

The V and J genes are TRBV30 and TRBJ1-3, with D possibly being TRBD1 (6 bases). This CDR3 has 13 residues. Germline V gives CDR1 GTSNPN, CDR2 SVGIG (reference sequence). V lost 3 bases, J lost 4 bases, and 10 bases lay in between. The CDR3 nucleotides are TGTGCCTGGAGCCCCGGGACAGGAAACACCATATATTTT. Protein: CAWSPGTGNTIYF.

This rearrangement joins TRBV10-3 to TRBJ1-4; 7 bases are shared with TRBD1. The V and J ends lost 10 bases and 6 bases, in that order; junction bases with no gene match: 11. This CDR3 has 14 residues. Germline V gene lookup returns CDR1 ENHRY and CDR2 SYGVKD. The CDR3: CATRDGTGDEKLFF. DNA of the CDR3: TGTGCCACCCGCGATGGTACAGGGGATGAAAAACTGTTTTTT.

V and J are TRBV5-1 and TRBJ1-1, with D hard to call. The CDR3 spans 11 residues. The germline gives CDR1 SGHRS, CDR2 YFSETQ. V gave up 2 bases and J gave up 7 bases, with 6 bases separating them. The CDR3 region has the DNA TGCGCCAGCAGCTTCCCCGGTGAAGCTTTCTTT. This encodes CASSFPGEAFF.

The rearrangement uses TRBV6-1 and TRBJ1-2; weak D call: TRBD1 (5 bases). There are 16 residues in the CDR3. V dropped 0 bases and J dropped 8 bases, with 19 bases sitting between them. Germline lookup yields CDR1 MNHNS and CDR2 SASEGT. CDR3 sequence (DNA): TGTGCCAGCAGTGAAGCACCAGGGTCCGGCCTCAGGGGCTACACCTTC. Translation: CASSEAPGSGLRGYTF.

This chain uses TRBV14 with TRBJ1-6; no clear D. Trimming removed 1 base from V and 9 bases from J, with 22 bases in between. CDR1 and CDR2 from the germline V gene are SGHDN and FVKESK. This CDR3 spans 18 amino acids. CDR3 sequence reads: CASSQAGIRQSRGSPLHF. For the CDR3, the DNA is TGTGCCAGCAGCCAAGCGGGGATCAGACAATCTAGAGGTTCACCCCTCCACTTT.

The chain joins TRBV7-8 to TRBJ1-1, with D maybe TRBD1 (5 bases). The CDR3 is made up of 18 amino acids. CDR1 is SGHVS and CDR2 is FQNEAQ in the germline V gene. V lost 3 bases and J lost 0, with 20 bases in between. The CDR3 DNA reads TGTGCCAGCAGCTTCCTTCGCAGGGCCCTACTCATGAACACTGAAGCTTTCTTT. Its protein product is CASSFLRRALLMNTEAFF.

The chain joins TRBV7-3 to TRBJ2-1; 11 bases line up with TRBD2. With V trimmed by 5 bases and J by 7 bases, 10 bases remained unmatched. CDR3 length: 16 residues. Germline CDR1 is SGHTA and CDR2 is FQGTGA. The CDR3 loop is CASSPPTSGAPNEQFF. In DNA, the CDR3 is TGTGCCAGCAGCCCTCCGACTAGCGGGGCACCTAATGAGCAGTTCTTC.

V usage is TRBV19 and J usage is TRBJ2-5; TRBD2 might be the D (7 bases). In germline, CDR1 is LNHDA, CDR2 SQIVND (reference sequence). The V and J ends lost 0 bases and 4 bases respectively, with 12 bases between them. The CDR3 has 15 residues. CDR3 nucleotide sequence: TGTGCCAGTAGTATAGATCTAAGGGGGGGAGAGACCCAGTACTTC. This sequence encodes CASSIDLRGGETQYF.

This sequence joins TRBV10-3 and TRBJ2-3; possibly TRBD2 for D (6 bases). Trimming stripped 8 bases from V and 4 bases from J, with 13 bases between. The CDR3 has 13 amino acids. Germline values: CDR1 ENHRY, CDR2 SYGVKD. The CDR3 DNA reads TGTGCCATCGGGACCGGGAGTCCAGATACGCAGTATTTT. Translation: CAIGTGSPDTQYF.

The chain links TRBV15 to TRBJ2-1, with 9 bases that match TRBD2. V was pared by 3 bases and J by 3 bases, with 9 bases of the junction left unmatched. The CDR3 consists of 17 residues. The germline CDR1 and CDR2 sequences are LNHNV and YYDKDF (reference sequence). The CDR3 protein is CATSSLAGAVNYNEQFF. The DNA of the CDR3 is TGTGCCACCAGCAGTTTAGCGGGAGCGGTAAACTACAATGAGCAGTTCTTC.

The rearrangement joins TRBV6-1 to TRBJ1-1; D might be TRBD1 (5 bases). CDR3 size: 15 residues. Germline V gives CDR1 MNHNS, CDR2 SASEGT. The ends were cut back, 7 bases at V and 0 bases at J, with 15 bases in the middle. The CDR3 protein is CASKLGGTMNTEAFF. The CDR3, as DNA: TGTGCCAGCAAGTTGGGGGGAACAATGAACACTGAAGCTTTCTTT.

The CDR3 is CASSAIQDGYTF. The DNA of the CDR3 is TGTGCCAGCAGCGCAATACAGGATGGCTACACCTTC. J is TRBJ1-2 and V is TRBV9, with TRBD1 as a possible D gene (5 bases). The CDR3 is 12 residues long. Trimming removed 3 bases at V and 6 bases at J, with 9 bases between. Germline V lookup: CDR1 SGDLS, CDR2 YYNGEE. Full variable domain (rest looked up from reference TRBV9 and TRBJ1-2): DSGVTQTPKHLITATGQRVTLRCSPRSGDLSVYWYQQSLDQGLQFLIQYYNGEERAKGNILERFSAQQFPDLHSELNLSSLELGDSALYFCASSAIQDGYTFGSGTRLTVV.

The CDR3 sequence is CAWSGGTRPSYEQYF. CDR3 DNA: TGTGCCTGGAGTGGAGGGACTAGGCCATCCTACGAGCAGTACTTC. The rearrangement joins TRBV30 to TRBJ2-7; 8 nucleotides agree with TRBD2. This CDR3 is built from 15 residues. Germline V CDR1 and CDR2: GTSNPN, SVGIG (reference sequence). With V trimmed by 1 base and J by 1 base, 6 bases remained unmatched. Full variable domain (rest looked up from reference TRBV30 and TRBJ2-7): SQTIHQWPATLVQPVGSPLSLECTVEGTSNPNLYWYRQAAGRGLQLLFYSVGIGQISSEVPQNLSASRPQDRQFILSSKKLLLSDSGFYLCAWSGGTRPSYEQYFGPGTRLTVT.

The gene calls are TRBV5-6 and TRBJ2-5, with TRBD2 matching over 7 bases. From germline, CDR1 is SGHDT and CDR2 YYEEEE. The CDR3 extends over 16 amino acids. Unmatched junction bases numbered 14, after V lost 2 bases and J lost 7 bases. The CDR3 sequence is CASSFKSTAGRGTQYF. As DNA, the CDR3 is TGTGCCAGCAGCTTCAAGTCCACCGCAGGGAGGGGGACCCAGTACTTC.

Comment on this clone: The junction differs from germline at one of its ends, possibly a read error. This chain connects TRBV27 to TRBJ1-4; D perhaps matches TRBD1 (6 bases). The CDR3 runs 14 residues. Germline CDR1 reads MNHEY; CDR2 reads SMNVEV (reference sequence). In nucleotides, the CDR3 is TGTGCCGGCAGGGGCCCTCAGGCGGGGGAAAAACTGTTTTTT. This sequence encodes CAGRGPQAGEKLFF.

Here the CDR3 DNA reads TGCGCCAGCGGGGAGGGCTACTCTGGAAACACCATATATTTT. This sequence encodes CASGEGYSGNTIYF. The V call is TRBV5-1, the J call TRBJ1-3; D gene unclear. This CDR3 spans 14 amino acids. Germline CDR1 SGHRS, CDR2 YFSETQ. V dropped 7 bases and J dropped 0 bases, with 11 bases sitting between them.

The chain links TRBV28 to TRBJ2-7, with D unresolved. The CDR3 is made up of 11 amino acids. Deletions cut 6 bases from V and 0 bases from J, with 3 bases between. Germline V gene data show CDR1 as MDHEN and CDR2 as SYDVKM. The CDR3 sequence: CASSFSYEQYF. CDR3 sequence (DNA): TGTGCCAGCAGCTTCTCCTACGAGCAGTACTTC.

The chain recombines TRBV5-1 with TRBJ2-7; 8 bases agree with TRBD1. The germline V gene has CDR1 SGHRS and CDR2 YFSETQ. Trimming removed 5 bases from V and 4 bases from J; junction bases left unmatched: 5. This CDR3 has 13 amino acids. In nucleotides, the CDR3 is TGCGCCAGCAGGGACAGGGTTGAATACGAGCAGTACTTC. Translated: CASRDRVEYEQYF.

The rearrangement links TRBV7-3 to TRBJ2-1; 9 bases agree with TRBD1. The CDR3 spans 14 residues. In germline, CDR1 is SGHTA, CDR2 FQGTGA. V lost 3 bases to trimming and J lost 8 bases; unmatched junction nucleotides: 5. The CDR3 coding sequence is TGTGCCAGCAGCTTGGGACAGGGTACCTATGAGCAGTTCTTC. Residues: CASSLGQGTYEQFF.